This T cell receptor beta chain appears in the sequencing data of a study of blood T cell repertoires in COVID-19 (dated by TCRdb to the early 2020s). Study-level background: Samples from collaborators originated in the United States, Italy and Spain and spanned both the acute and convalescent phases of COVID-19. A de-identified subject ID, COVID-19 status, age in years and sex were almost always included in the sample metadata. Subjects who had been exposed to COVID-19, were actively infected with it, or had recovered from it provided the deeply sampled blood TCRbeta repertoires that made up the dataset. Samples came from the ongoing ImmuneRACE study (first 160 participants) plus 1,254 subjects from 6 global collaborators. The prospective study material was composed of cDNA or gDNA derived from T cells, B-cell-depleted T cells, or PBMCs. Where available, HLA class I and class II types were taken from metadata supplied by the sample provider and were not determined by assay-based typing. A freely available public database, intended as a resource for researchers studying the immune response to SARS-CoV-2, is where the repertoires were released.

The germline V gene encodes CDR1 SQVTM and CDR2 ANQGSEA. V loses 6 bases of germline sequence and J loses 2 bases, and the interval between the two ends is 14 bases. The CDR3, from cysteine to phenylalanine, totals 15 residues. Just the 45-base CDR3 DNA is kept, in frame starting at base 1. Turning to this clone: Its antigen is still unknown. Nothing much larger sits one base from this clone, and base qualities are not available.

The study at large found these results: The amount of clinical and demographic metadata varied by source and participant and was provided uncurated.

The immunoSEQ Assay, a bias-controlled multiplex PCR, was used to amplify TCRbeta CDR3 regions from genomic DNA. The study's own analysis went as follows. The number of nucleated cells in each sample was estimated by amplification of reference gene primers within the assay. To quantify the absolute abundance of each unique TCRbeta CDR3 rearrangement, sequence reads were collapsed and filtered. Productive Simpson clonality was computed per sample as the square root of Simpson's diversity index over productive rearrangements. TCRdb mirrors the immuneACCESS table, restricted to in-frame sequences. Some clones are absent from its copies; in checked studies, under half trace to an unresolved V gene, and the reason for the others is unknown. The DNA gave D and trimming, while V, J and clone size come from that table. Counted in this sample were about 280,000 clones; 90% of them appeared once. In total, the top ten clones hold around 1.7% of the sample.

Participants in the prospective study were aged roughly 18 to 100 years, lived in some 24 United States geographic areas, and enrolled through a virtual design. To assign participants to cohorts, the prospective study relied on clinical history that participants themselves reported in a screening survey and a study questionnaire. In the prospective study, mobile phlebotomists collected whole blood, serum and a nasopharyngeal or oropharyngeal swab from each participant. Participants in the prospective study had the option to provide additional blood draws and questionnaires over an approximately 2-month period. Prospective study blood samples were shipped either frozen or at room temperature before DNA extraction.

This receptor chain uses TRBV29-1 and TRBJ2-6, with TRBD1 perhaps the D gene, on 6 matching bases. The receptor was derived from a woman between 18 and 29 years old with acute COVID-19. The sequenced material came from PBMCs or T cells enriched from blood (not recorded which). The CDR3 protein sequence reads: CSVTDRNPGANVLTF. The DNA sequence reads TGCAGCGTAACAGACAGGAACCCTGGGGCCAACGTCCTGACTTTC.